This T cell receptor (beta chain) was sequenced during a study of blood T cell repertoires in COVID-19. Looking at the study overall: Collection of acute and convalescent COVID-19 samples took place in the United States, Italy and Spain.

The repertoire was sequenced with immunoSEQ multiplex PCR; TCRdb's copy has only in-frame clones and lacks some. Of about 200,000 clones listed, 70% to 90% were seen once; the top ten hold 3% to 4.5%. Looked up from germline, CDR1 is MNHEY and CDR2 is SMNVEV (reference sequence). The CDR3 contains 17 residues. V dropped 6 bases and J dropped 7; count of bases not matched to a gene: 9. The age range of participants was about 18 to 89 years, with residence in roughly 25 US areas. Allocation to cohorts depended on clinical history reported by the participants. The chain links TRBV27 to TRBJ2-2; 15 bases line up with TRBD2. This receptor was identified in a middle-aged woman with acute COVID-19. The source material was PBMCs or T cells enriched from blood (not recorded which). The CDR3 reads CASSRTSGRASGGELFF. The CDR3, as DNA: TGTGCCAGCAGCAGGACTAGCGGGAGGGCCTCGGGCGGGGAGCTGTTTTTT.